This T cell receptor (beta chain) emerged from a study of regulatory T cells in long-lasting Graves disease. Across the whole study: The study enrolled newly diagnosed Graves' patients on antithyroid drugs under 3 months.

Germline V gene data show CDR1 as SGHAT and CDR2 as FQNNGV. CDR3 size: 16 residues. Losses at the gene ends were 1 base for V and 5 bases for J; bases not matched to a gene: 7. In this sample, this clonotype turned up many times. HTBI primers from iRepertoire and Arm-PCR of CDR3 regions yielded the TCR beta libraries. TCRdb independently ran MiXCR on the multiplex PCR reads; one entry per CDR3 protein. Altogether about 540,000 distinct CDR3 sequences are present, roughly 12% being singletons, with the ten largest covering roughly a tenth. The time point is: newly diagnosed GD, antithyroid drugs for less than 3 months. The TCR library was made from RNA that had been extracted from PBMCs in TRIzol. The data were also submitted as part of a second study, on T cells in Graves' hyperthyroidism and ophthalmopathy. That source reports: HTBI primers were used for first-round RT-PCR of the TCR CDR3.

This TCR was sampled from a man aged 25 to 40 with Graves disease. The material sequenced was peripheral blood mononuclear cells (PBMCs), taken at new diagnosis, from a patient treated with antithyroid drugs. V and J are TRBV11-2 and TRBJ2-5, with 10 bases fitting TRBD2. The DNA for the CDR3 is TGTGCCAGCAGCTTAGGGCCTAGCGGGAGCGGTGAGACCCAGTACTTC. Translation gives CASSLGPSGSGETQYF.